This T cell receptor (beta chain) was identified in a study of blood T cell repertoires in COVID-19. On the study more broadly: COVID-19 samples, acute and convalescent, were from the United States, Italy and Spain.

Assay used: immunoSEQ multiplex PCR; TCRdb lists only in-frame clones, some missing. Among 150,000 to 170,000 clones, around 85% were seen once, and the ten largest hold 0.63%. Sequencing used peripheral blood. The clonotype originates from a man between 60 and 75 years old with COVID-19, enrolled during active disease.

DNA of the CDR3: TGCGCCAGCAGCCCCGGGGTAGCGGGGTTGTACCAAGAGACCCAGTACTTC. This sequence encodes CASSPGVAGLYQETQYF. This rearrangement joins TRBV4-3 to TRBJ2-5; the match to TRBD2 covers 8 bases. V shed 4 bases, J shed 0 bases, and the junction held 10 bases outside the gene matches. Germline CDR1 reads LGHNA; CDR2 reads YSLEER. This CDR3 spans 17 amino acids.